This T cell receptor beta chain originates from a study of vaccination and CD4 T cells after COVID-19. Study as a whole: Cultures that served as controls received a CEFX pool, an HIV-1 Nef pool, or no peptide. Study results and caveats: Convalescent patients had 304 of 307 vaccine-specific clones showing spike mono-reactivity. The authors studied relatively few convalescent patients and analyzed no early post-infection timepoints.

The treatment here: approximately 11-day PBMC culture with coronavirus spike peptide pools or control peptides (ViraFEST assay). The medium had half its volume replaced with fresh IL-2 medium on days 3 and 7. Concerning this clonotype: The target antigen is unknown.

Cultured CD4+ T cell DNA was sequenced using the Oncomine TCR Beta short-read assay. Each CDR3 protein is one row after TCRdb ran MiXCR on the PCR reads. The table shows roughly 20,000 distinct CDR3 sequences, with approximately 65% occurring only once. The CDR3 runs 15 residues. Trimming took 2 bases from V and 4 from J; bases not matched to a gene: 6. From germline, CDR1 is GTSNPN and CDR2 SVGIG (reference sequence). This rearrangement joins TRBV30 to TRBJ1-2; 11 nucleotides line up with TRBD1. The clonotype originates from a human donor who received a COVID-19 vaccine. Here the sequenced sample was CD4+ T cells from blood, cultured in vitro, taken before SARS-CoV-2 vaccination. The CDR3 region has the DNA TGTGCCTGGAGTCCCTGGACAGGGGGCCTCTATGGCTACACCTTC. This encodes CAWSPWTGGLYGYTF.